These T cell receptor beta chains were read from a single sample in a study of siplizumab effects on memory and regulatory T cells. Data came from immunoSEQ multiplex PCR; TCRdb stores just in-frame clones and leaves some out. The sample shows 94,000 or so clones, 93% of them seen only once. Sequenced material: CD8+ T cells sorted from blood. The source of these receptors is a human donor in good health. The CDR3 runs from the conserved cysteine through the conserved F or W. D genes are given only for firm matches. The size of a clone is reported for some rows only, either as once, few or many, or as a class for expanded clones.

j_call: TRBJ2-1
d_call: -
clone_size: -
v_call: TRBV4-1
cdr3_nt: TGCGCCAGCAGCCGAGCTACGGGACTCAATCTTAATGAGCAGTTCTTC
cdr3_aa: CASSRATGLNLNEQFF

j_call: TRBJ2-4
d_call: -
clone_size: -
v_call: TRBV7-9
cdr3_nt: TGTGCCAGCAGCCAAGCCCTAGCCAAAAACATTCAGTACTTC
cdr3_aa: CASSQALAKNIQYF

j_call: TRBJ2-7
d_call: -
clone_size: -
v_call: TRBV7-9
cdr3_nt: TGTGCCAGCAGCTCGACCGATGGGGAGCAGTACTTC
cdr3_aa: CASSSTDGEQYF

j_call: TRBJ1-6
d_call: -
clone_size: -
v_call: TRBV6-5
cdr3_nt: TGTGCCAGCAGACCCCGGGAGGGTCGGAATTCACCCCTCCACTTT
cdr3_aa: CASRPREGRNSPLHF

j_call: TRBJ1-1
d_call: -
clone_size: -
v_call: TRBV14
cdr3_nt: TGTGCCAGCAGCCAAGAGGGTCAGGGCTACAATGAAGCTTTCTTT
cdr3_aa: CASSQEGQGYNEAFF

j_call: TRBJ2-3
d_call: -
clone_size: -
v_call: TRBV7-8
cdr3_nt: TGTGCCAGCAGCTTAGCGTACGAAGATCCAGATACGCAGTATTTT
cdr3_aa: CASSLAYEDPDTQYF

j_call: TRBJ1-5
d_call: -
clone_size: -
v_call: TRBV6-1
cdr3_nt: TGTGCCAGGGAATATAGCAATCAGCCCCAGCATTTT
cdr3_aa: CAREYSNQPQHF

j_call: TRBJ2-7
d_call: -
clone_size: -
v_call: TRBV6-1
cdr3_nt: TGTGCCAGCATCGGGAGAGCGTTGAGCTCCTACGAGCAGTACTTC
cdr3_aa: CASIGRALSSYEQYF

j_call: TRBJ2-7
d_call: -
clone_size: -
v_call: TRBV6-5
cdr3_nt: TGTGCCAGCAGACTAAGCTACGAGCAGTACTTC
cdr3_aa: CASRLSYEQYF

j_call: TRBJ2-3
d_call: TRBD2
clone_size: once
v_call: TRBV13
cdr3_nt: TGTGCCAGCAGCCCCCGCGGGGGGGGTGGAGATACGCAGTATTTT
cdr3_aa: CASSPRGGGGDTQYF

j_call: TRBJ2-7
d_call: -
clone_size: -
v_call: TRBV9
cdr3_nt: TGTGCCAGCAGCGAGACATCGGTGGGGGAGCAGTACTTC
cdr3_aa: CASSETSVGEQYF

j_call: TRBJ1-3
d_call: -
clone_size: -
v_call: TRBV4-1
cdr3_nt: TGCGCCAGCGGGGAGGGCGTTACTGGAAACACCATATATTTT
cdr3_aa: CASGEGVTGNTIYF

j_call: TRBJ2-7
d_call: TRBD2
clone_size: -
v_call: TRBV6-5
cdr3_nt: TGTGCCAGCAGTCGCCCGGGTATGGGGGAGGGCGAGCAGTACTTC
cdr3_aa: CASSRPGMGEGEQYF

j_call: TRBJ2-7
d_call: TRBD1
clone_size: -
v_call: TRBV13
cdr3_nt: TGTGCCAGCAGCTCCTACACCGACAGGGAATACGAGCAGTACTTC
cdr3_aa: CASSSYTDREYEQYF

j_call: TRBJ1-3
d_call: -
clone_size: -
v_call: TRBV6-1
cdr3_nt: TGTGCCAGTCGGGTCTTATCTGGAAACACCATATATTTT
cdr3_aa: CASRVLSGNTIYF

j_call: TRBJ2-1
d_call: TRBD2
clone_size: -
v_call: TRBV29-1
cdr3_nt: TGCAGCGTTGAGCGTCGGGGGGGATACAATGAGCAGTTCTTC
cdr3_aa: CSVERRGGYNEQFF

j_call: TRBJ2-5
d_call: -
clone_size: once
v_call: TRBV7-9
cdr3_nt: TGTGCCAGCACCGGGACTTTGACGTTGCAAGAGACCCAGTACTTC
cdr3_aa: CASTGTLTLQETQYF

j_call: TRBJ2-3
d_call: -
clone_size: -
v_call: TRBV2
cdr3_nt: TGTGCCAGCAGTGAAGCTCGGGACTCTCTCACAGATACGCAGTATTTT
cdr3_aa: CASSEARDSLTDTQYF

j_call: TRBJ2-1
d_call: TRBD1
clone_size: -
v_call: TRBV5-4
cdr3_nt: TGTGCCAGCAGTCATATCTCGGGACAGGGCTCTAGGAACAATGAGCAGTTCTTC
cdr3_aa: CASSHISGQGSRNNEQFF

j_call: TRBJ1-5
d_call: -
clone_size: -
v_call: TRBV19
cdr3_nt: TGTGCCAGTAGTATGGAGGGGGGCTTCGATCCCCAGCATTTT
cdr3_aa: CASSMEGGFDPQHF

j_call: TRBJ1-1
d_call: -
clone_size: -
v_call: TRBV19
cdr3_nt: TGTGCCAGTAGTGTCGGGACCGCCCTAGTTTTGAACACTGAAGCTTTCTTT
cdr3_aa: CASSVGTALVLNTEAFF

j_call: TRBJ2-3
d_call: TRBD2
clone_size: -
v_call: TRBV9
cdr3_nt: TGTGCCAGCAGCGCGTTAGCGGGAGAGTCAGATACGCAGTATTTT
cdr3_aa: CASSALAGESDTQYF

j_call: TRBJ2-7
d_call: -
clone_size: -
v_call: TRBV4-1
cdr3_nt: TGCGCCAGCAGGACGGAGCAGTACTTC
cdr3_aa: CASRTEQYF

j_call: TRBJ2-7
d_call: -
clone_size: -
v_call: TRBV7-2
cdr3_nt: TGTGCCAGCAGCTACGCTGACGGTACCTACGAGCAGTACTTC
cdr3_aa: CASSYADGTYEQYF

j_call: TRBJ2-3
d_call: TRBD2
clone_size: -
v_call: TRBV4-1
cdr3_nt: TGCGCCAGCAGCCAACGACTAGCGGGAGTTACAGATACGCAGTATTTT
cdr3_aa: CASSQRLAGVTDTQYF

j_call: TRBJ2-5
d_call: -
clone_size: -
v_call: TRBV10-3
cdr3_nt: TGTGCCATCAGTGGGGACCCCCCGGGGTTGCAAGAGACCCAGTACTTC
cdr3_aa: CAISGDPPGLQETQYF

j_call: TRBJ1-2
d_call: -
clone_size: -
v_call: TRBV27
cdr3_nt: TGTGCCAGCAGTTCCTCCGAAGGGCCTCTGAACTATGGCTACACCTTC
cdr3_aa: CASSSSEGPLNYGYTF

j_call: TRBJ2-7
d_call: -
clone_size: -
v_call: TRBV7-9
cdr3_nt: TGTGCCAGCAGCTTAGGTGACTACGAGCAGTACTTC
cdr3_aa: CASSLGDYEQYF

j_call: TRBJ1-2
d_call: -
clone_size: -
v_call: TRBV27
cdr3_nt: TGTGCCAGCAGTTTTACATATAACTATGGCTACACCTTC
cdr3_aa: CASSFTYNYGYTF

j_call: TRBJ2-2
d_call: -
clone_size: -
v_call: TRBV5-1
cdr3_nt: TGCGCCAGCAGCTTAGGAGGGTCGAACACCGGGGAGCTGTTTTTT
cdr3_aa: CASSLGGSNTGELFF

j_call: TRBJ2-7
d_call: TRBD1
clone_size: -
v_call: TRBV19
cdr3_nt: TGTGCCAGTAGTACCCGGGGACAGACCTACGAGCAGTACTTC
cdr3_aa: CASSTRGQTYEQYF

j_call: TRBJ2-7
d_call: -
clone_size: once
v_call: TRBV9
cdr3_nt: TGTGCCAGCAGCGTAGGGGGTTCGGCGGGTTCCTACGAGCAGTACTTC
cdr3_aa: CASSVGGSAGSYEQYF

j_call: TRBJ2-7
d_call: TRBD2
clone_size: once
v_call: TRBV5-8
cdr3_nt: TGTGCCAGCAGCCCCGGGACTAGGAACGAGCAGTACTTC
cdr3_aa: CASSPGTRNEQYF

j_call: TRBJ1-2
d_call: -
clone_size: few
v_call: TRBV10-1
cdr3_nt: TGCGCCATCCCGGGAGGCGGATATGGCTACACCTTC
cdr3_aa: CAIPGGGYGYTF

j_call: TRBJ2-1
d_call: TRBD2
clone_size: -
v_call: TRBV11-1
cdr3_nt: TGTGCCAGCAGCCCAGGGACTAGGACCTACAATGAGCAGTTCTTC
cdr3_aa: CASSPGTRTYNEQFF

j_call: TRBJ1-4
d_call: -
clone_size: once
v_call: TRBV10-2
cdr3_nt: TGCGCCAGCAGTGAGATAACTGTTGAAAAACTGTTTTTT
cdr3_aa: CASSEITVEKLFF

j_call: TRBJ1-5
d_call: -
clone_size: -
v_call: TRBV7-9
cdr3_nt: TGTGCCAGCAGCTCTAACGAGGAGGGCAACCAGCCCCAGCATTTT
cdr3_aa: CASSSNEEGNQPQHF

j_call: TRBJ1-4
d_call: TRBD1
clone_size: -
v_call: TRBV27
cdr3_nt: TGTGCCAGCAGTTTATTTGCACAGGGGGCTAGGGAAAAACTGTTTTTT
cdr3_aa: CASSLFAQGAREKLFF

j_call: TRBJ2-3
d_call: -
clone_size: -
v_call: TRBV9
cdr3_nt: TGTGCCAGCAGTCCCCGGACAGCTAGCACAGATACGCAGTATTTT
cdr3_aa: CASSPRTASTDTQYF

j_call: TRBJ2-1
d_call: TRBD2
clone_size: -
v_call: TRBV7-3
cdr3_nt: TGTGCCAGCAGCTTCATCCTAGCGGGATTGCATGAGCAGTTCTTC
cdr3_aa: CASSFILAGLHEQFF

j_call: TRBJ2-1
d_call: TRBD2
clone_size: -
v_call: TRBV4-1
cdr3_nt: TGCGCCAGCAGCCAAGGACTAGCGGGAGACAATGAGCAGTTCTTC
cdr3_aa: CASSQGLAGDNEQFF

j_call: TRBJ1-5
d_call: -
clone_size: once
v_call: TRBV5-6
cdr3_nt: TGTGCCAGCAGCTTTTCGTCAGCAAGCAATCAGCCCCAGCATTTT
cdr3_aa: CASSFSSASNQPQHF